A single sample is the source of the 5 T cell receptor beta chains below, sequenced in a study of cytomegalovirus exposure and HLA in healthy donors. The PCR ran on 60 Vbeta and 13 Jbeta primers. The assay was immunoSEQ multiplex PCR, and TCRdb's table has in-frame clones only and misses some. The sample has roughly 190,000 clones, about 80% seen once. The specimen was PBMCs. All receptors derive from a woman between 35 and 50 years old in good health and CMV-seronegative.

The rearrangement joins TRBV7-2 to TRBJ1-1; D unresolved. CDR3 size: 14 residues. V lost 6 bases to trimming and J lost 8 bases, with 19 bases between them. CDR1 is SGHTA and CDR2 is FQGNSA in the germline V gene. The CDR3 DNA sequence: TGTGCCAGCAGGGGCGAAGGGAGCTCCATGGAAGCTTTCTTT. Residues: CASRGEGSSMEAFF.

The chain combines TRBV5-1 with TRBJ2-1; D is perhaps TRBD2 (6 bases). This CDR3 has 14 residues. The V gene's germline CDR1 is SGHRS and CDR2 YFSETQ. The V and J ends lost 1 base and 4 bases respectively, with 9 bases between them. CDR3 sequence: CASSLPSEYNEQFF. The CDR3 nucleotides read TGCGCCAGCAGCTTGCCTAGCGAATACAATGAGCAGTTCTTC.

This clone was observed a few times. The chain couples TRBV10-3 to TRBJ1-1; TRBD1 aligns across 8 bases. The CDR3 is made up of 15 amino acids. CDR1 is ENHRY and CDR2 is SYGVKD in the germline V gene. V was pared by 4 bases and J by 1 base, with 5 bases of the junction left unmatched. The CDR3 coding sequence is TGTGCCATCAGTGTGGCGACAGGGGCGAACACTGAAGCTTTCTTT. Translating gives CAISVATGANTEAFF.

The chain is built from TRBV6-1 and TRBJ2-7, with 8 nucleotides matching TRBD1. CDR1 and CDR2 from the germline V gene are MNHNS and SASEGT. The CDR3 length is 19 residues. The V segment lost 6 bases and the J segment 0 bases; nucleotides outside the gene matches: 19. Here the CDR3 DNA reads TGTGCCAGCAGCGAAATACATAGGACAGGGCCTCCATCCTCCTACGAGCAGTACTTC. This sequence encodes CASSEIHRTGPPSSYEQYF.

V usage is TRBV7-2 and J usage is TRBJ2-3, with 13 bases identical to TRBD2. V was pared by 0 bases and J by 4 bases, with 1 base of the junction left unmatched. The germline V gene has CDR1 SGHTA and CDR2 FQGNSA. This CDR3 has 16 residues. The CDR3 protein is CASSLAGTSGADTQYF. The CDR3 DNA reads TGTGCCAGCAGCTTAGCCGGGACTAGCGGGGCAGATACGCAGTATTTT. Supplemented by reference TRBV7-2 and TRBJ2-3, the full variable domain reads GAGVSQSPSNKVTEKGKDVELRCDPISGHTALYWYRQSLGQGLEFLIYFQGNSAPDKSGLPSDRFSAERTGGSVSTLTIQRTQQEDSAVYLCASSLAGTSGADTQYFGPGTRLTVL.